This T cell receptor (beta chain) was profiled in a study of OX40 agonist ivuxolimab in advanced cancers. With respect to the entire study: The costimulatory receptor OX40 (CD134) was targeted by ivuxolimab, a fully human IgG2 agonistic monoclonal antibody. Intravenous ivuxolimab was administered to patients every 2 weeks at six dose levels: 0.01, 0.1, 0.3, 1.5, 3 and 10 mg/kg. Of the roughly 51 patients in dose escalation, about 20 had hepatocellular carcinoma, about 15 had melanoma, 9 had renal cell carcinoma and 9 had head and neck cancer. The dose-escalation cohort was around 83% male with a mean age of about 54 years, ranging from about 20 to 80. Prior anti-PD-1, anti-PD-L1 or anti-CTLA-4 therapy was permitted, and checkpoint inhibitors had been received by roughly two fifths of dose-escalation patients. Partial responses occurred in three dose-escalation patients: two with cutaneous melanoma and one with hepatocellular carcinoma. The point of sequencing TCRbeta in the periphery was to test whether ivuxolimab changed TCR sequence diversity and drove clonal T-cell expansion. The paper covers the monotherapy dose-escalation part of the phase I ivuxolimab trial, which included N ≈ 54 patients. On the study overall, not on this receptor specifically: Low levels of normalized T-cell clonal expansion were also seen in some patients who did not respond. Which antigens the clonally expanded peripheral T cells were specific for was not determined. Partial responders in the 0.1-3.0 mg/kg groups had among the lowest normalized peripheral clonal expansion, especially among CD8+ T cells. On average, CD8+ T cells showed more expanded clones than CD4+ T cells after ivuxolimab. At doses of 0.1 to 3.0 mg/kg, clonal expansion of both CD4+ and CD8+ blood T cells was observed from baseline to week 6.

For sequencing of the TCRbeta CDR3 region, genomic DNA was extracted from the sorted cells. TCRbeta CDR3 regions were sequenced using the immunoSEQ Assay. This is the immuneACCESS table as TCRdb keeps it, with only in-frame sequences that have V and J called. A part of the clones is gone; compared with another copy, unresolved V genes explain less than half, and the rest is unexplained. Counted in this sample were about 75,000 clones; around 86% of them appeared once. Clones ranked in the top ten supply nearly 8% of the sample. This clone was detected only a few times. It lacks a known antigen. No per-base quality is available; no much larger clone lies one base away. Patients with a history of autoimmune disease or receiving systemic immunosuppression were excluded from the trial. Peripheral blood for TCR sequencing was drawn from every dose cohort at baseline, at cycle 4 day 1 and at cycle 7 day 1. Samples were obtained from an open-label, multicenter, first-in-human phase I dose-escalation trial of ivuxolimab. Adults with locally advanced or metastatic head and neck squamous cell, hepatocellular, melanoma or renal cell carcinoma were enrolled in the trial. CD4+ and CD8+ T cells were sorted separately from peripheral blood before TCR sequencing.

V sheds 4 bases and J sheds 4 bases, leaving 15 bases between their ends. The CDR3 runs 15 residues from the cysteine to the phenylalanine. Here the CDR3 DNA is all that survives: 45 bases in frame from base 1. Looking up the germline V gene yields CDR1 SGDLS and CDR2 YYNGEE. The sample consisted of CD4+ or CD8+ T cells sorted from blood, taken in a trial of the OX40 agonist ivuxolimab. This sequence uses TRBV9 and TRBJ1-3; TRBD1 could be the D gene, as 6 bases match. The TCR sequence derives from an adult with an advanced solid tumor such as melanoma, head and neck, liver or kidney cancer. The CDR3 loop reads CASSPASGQGNTIYF. The bases are TGTGCCAGCAGCCCTGCTTCTGGACAGGGAAACACCATATATTTT.